This TCR beta chain was obtained from a study of OX40 agonist ivuxolimab in advanced cancers. About the research overall: Three patients got partial responses; one had hepatocellular carcinoma and two had cutaneous melanoma. Findings and caveats of the study: Antigen specificity was not determined for the expanded peripheral T cells. Dosing at 0.1 to 3.0 mg/kg was accompanied by clonal expansion of CD4+ and CD8+ blood T cells by week 6.

To note about this clone: Its matching antigen is unknown.

Clones were read by immunoSEQ multiplex PCR, and TCRdb kept only the in-frame ones, dropping some. The sample yields roughly 63,000 clones, roughly 80% seen once. Germline CDR1 and CDR2: SGDLS and YYNGEE. The length of the CDR3 is 14 residues. V lost 5 bases to trimming and J lost 6 bases; unmatched junction nucleotides: 8. The genes are TRBV9 and TRBJ2-3; the match to TRBD1 covers 8 bases. This clonotype was obtained from an adult with an advanced solid tumor such as melanoma, head and neck, liver or kidney cancer. This sample comprised CD4+ or CD8+ T cells sorted from blood, obtained in a trial of the OX40 agonist ivuxolimab. The chain's CDR3 is CASSRTGRVDTQYF. In DNA form, the CDR3 reads TGTGCCAGCAGTCGGACAGGGCGGGTGGATACGCAGTATTTT.